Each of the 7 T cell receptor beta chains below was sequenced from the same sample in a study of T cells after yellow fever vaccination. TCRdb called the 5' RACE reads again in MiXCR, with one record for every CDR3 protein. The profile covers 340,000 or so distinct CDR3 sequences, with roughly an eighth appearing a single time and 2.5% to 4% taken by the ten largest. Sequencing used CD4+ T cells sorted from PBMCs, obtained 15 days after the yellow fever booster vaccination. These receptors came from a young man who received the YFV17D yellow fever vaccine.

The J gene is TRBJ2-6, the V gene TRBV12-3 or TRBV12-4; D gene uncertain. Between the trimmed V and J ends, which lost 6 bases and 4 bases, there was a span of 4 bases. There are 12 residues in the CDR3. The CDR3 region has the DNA TGTGCCAGCAGCGCCGGGGCCAACGTCCTGACTTTC. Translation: CASSAGANVLTF.

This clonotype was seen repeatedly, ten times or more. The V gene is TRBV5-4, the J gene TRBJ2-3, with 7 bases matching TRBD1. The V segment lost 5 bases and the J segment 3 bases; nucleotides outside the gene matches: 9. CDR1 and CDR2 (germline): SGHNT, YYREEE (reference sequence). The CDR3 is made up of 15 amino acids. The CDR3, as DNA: TGTGCCAGCAGTTTGACAGGGAGATTGACAGATACGCAGTATTTT. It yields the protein CASSLTGRLTDTQYF.

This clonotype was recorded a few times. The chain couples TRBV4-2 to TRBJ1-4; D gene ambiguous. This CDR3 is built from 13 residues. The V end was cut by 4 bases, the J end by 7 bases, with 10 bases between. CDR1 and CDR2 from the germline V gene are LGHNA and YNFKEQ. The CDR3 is CASSREGGEKLFF. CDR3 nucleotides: TGTGCCAGCAGCCGAGAGGGTGGTGAAAAACTGTTTTTT.

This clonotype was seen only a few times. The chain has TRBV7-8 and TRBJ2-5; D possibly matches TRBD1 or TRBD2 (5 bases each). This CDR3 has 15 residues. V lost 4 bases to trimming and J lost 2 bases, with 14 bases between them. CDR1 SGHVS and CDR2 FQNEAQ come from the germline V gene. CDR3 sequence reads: CASSWAGSWQETQYF. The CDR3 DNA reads TGTGCCAGCAGCTGGGCAGGGAGTTGGCAAGAGACCCAGTACTTC.

The CDR3 loop is CASIAAGTSRLLETQYF. In DNA, the CDR3 is TGTGCCAGCATTGCCGCGGGGACTAGCCGTCTTTTGGAGACCCAGTACTTC. The V and J genes are TRBV2 and TRBJ2-5; 9 bases match TRBD2. This CDR3 has 17 residues. The germline CDR1 and CDR2 sequences are SNHLY and FYNNEI. With V trimmed by 7 bases and J by 5 bases, 17 bases remained unmatched.

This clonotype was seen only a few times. DNA of the CDR3: TGCGCCAGCAGCTTGCCTAGCGGGGGTCCCTCCTACAATGAGCAGTTCTTC. It codes for CASSLPSGGPSYNEQFF. The chain recombines TRBV5-1 with TRBJ2-1; TRBD2 aligns across 10 bases. Germline V lookup: CDR1 SGHRS, CDR2 YFSETQ. V lost 1 base to trimming and J lost 0 bases; unmatched junction nucleotides: 4. The CDR3 is 17 amino acids.

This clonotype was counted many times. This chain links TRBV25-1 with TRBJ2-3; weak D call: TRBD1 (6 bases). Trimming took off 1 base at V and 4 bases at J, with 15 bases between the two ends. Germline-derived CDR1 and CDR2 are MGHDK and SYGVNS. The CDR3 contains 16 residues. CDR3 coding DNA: TGTGCCAGCAGTGAATCCCCCGGGCAGGGGTCAGATACGCAGTATTTT. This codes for CASSESPGQGSDTQYF. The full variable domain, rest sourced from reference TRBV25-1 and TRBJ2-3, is EADIYQTPRYLVIGTGKKITLECSQTMGHDKMYWYQQDPGMELHLIHYSYGVNSTEKGDLSSESTVSRIRTEHFPLTLESARPSHTSQYLCASSESPGQGSDTQYFGPGTRLTVL.